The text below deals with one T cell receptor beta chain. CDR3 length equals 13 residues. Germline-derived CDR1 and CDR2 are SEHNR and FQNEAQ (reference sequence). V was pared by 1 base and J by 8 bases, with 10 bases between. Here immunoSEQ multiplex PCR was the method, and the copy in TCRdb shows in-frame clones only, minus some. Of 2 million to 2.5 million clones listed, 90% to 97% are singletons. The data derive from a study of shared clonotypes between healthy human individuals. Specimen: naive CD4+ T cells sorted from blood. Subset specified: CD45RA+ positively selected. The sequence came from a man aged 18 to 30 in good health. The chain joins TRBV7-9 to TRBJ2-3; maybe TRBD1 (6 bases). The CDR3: CASSLGGLSTQYF. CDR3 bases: TGTGCCAGCAGCTTAGGGGGGCTGAGTACGCAGTATTTT.